These T cell receptor beta chains were read from a single sample in a study of control samples from healthy donors and cancer patients. This table comes from immunoSEQ multiplex PCR, and its TCRdb copy is limited to in-frame clones, with some not included. This table holds about 190,000 clones, roughly nine tenths found once. The sample taken for sequencing was blood. The receptors shown here come from a man aged 25 to 45 in good health. The CDR3 runs from the conserved cysteine through the conserved F or W. The order of the fields is clone size, V gene, J gene, D gene, CDR3 protein, CDR3 DNA. A D gene is named only where the DNA matches it firmly. Rows give clone size only sometimes, using once, few, many, or a class for an expanded clone.

clone_size: -
v_call: TRBV10-3
j_call: TRBJ2-7
d_call: -
cdr3_aa: CAISELKVQGEDEQYF
cdr3_nt: TGTGCCATCAGTGAGTTAAAGGTTCAGGGTGAGGACGAGCAGTACTTC

clone_size: -
v_call: TRBV7-3
j_call: TRBJ2-3
d_call: -
cdr3_aa: CASSLTRTSDTQYF
cdr3_nt: TGTGCCAGCAGCTTAACCCGAACTTCAGATACGCAGTATTTT

clone_size: -
v_call: TRBV10-2
j_call: TRBJ1-6
d_call: -
cdr3_aa: CASSVAGYYNSPLHF
cdr3_nt: TGCGCCAGCAGTGTCGCAGGCTACTATAATTCACCCCTCCACTTT

clone_size: -
v_call: TRBV2
j_call: TRBJ1-5
d_call: -
cdr3_aa: CASDQGNQPQHF
cdr3_nt: TGTGCCAGCGATCAGGGGAACCAGCCCCAGCATTTT

clone_size: -
v_call: TRBV25-1
j_call: TRBJ2-1
d_call: -
cdr3_aa: CASSPRGPYNEQFF
cdr3_nt: TGTGCCAGCAGTCCCCGGGGTCCGTACAATGAGCAGTTCTTC

clone_size: -
v_call: TRBV25-1
j_call: TRBJ2-2
d_call: -
cdr3_aa: CASSRLRQANVGELFF
cdr3_nt: TGTGCCAGCAGTCGCCTTCGACAGGCCAACGTCGGGGAGCTGTTTTTT

clone_size: once
v_call: TRBV5-1
j_call: TRBJ2-1
d_call: TRBD2
cdr3_aa: CASSLFGTSSYNEQFF
cdr3_nt: TGCGCCAGCAGCTTGTTCGGGACTAGCTCGTACAATGAGCAGTTCTTC

clone_size: -
v_call: TRBV7-8
j_call: TRBJ2-7
d_call: -
cdr3_aa: CASSTGDGGRSYEQYF
cdr3_nt: TGTGCCAGCAGCACCGGAGATGGGGGCAGGTCCTACGAGCAGTACTTC

clone_size: -
v_call: TRBV24-1
j_call: TRBJ1-1
d_call: -
cdr3_aa: CATSDGQNTEAFF
cdr3_nt: TGTGCCACCAGTGATGGACAGAACACTGAAGCTTTCTTT

clone_size: -
v_call: TRBV28
j_call: TRBJ1-4
d_call: -
cdr3_aa: CASLMGGRGEKLFF
cdr3_nt: TGTGCCAGCTTGATGGGGGGGAGAGGAGAAAAACTGTTTTTT

clone_size: -
v_call: TRBV2
j_call: TRBJ2-7
d_call: TRBD1
cdr3_aa: CASSEQGQTSYEQYF
cdr3_nt: TGTGCCAGCAGTGAACAGGGACAGACTTCCTACGAGCAGTACTTC

clone_size: once
v_call: TRBV4-2
j_call: TRBJ1-2
d_call: -
cdr3_aa: CASSQDGFGGYTF
cdr3_nt: TGTGCCAGCAGCCAAGATGGGTTTGGGGGCTACACCTTC

clone_size: -
v_call: TRBV7-2
j_call: TRBJ1-3
d_call: -
cdr3_aa: CASSLGFSGNTIYF
cdr3_nt: TGTGCCAGCAGCTTGGGCTTCTCTGGAAACACCATATATTTT

clone_size: -
v_call: TRBV4-2
j_call: TRBJ1-6
d_call: -
cdr3_aa: CASRSDGGQDNSPLHF
cdr3_nt: TGTGCCAGCAGGAGCGATGGGGGGCAAGACAATTCACCCCTCCACTTT

clone_size: -
v_call: TRBV11-2
j_call: TRBJ1-5
d_call: -
cdr3_aa: CASSSWGEEGQPQHF
cdr3_nt: TGTGCCAGCAGCTCGTGGGGAGAGGAAGGTCAGCCCCAGCATTTT

clone_size: -
v_call: TRBV12-3/TRBV12-4
j_call: TRBJ1-1
d_call: TRBD1
cdr3_aa: CASSYDRAEAFF
cdr3_nt: TGTGCCAGCAGTTATGACAGGGCTGAAGCTTTCTTT

clone_size: few
v_call: TRBV30
j_call: TRBJ1-2
d_call: -
cdr3_aa: CAWSVLWVGGYTF
cdr3_nt: TGTGCCTGGAGTGTACTCTGGGTTGGCGGCTACACCTTC

clone_size: once
v_call: TRBV7-3
j_call: TRBJ2-3
d_call: -
cdr3_aa: CASSFRAVDTQYF
cdr3_nt: TGTGCCAGCAGCTTTAGGGCGGTAGATACGCAGTATTTT

clone_size: -
v_call: TRBV19
j_call: TRBJ2-5
d_call: -
cdr3_aa: CASSIPDKQETQYF
cdr3_nt: TGTGCCAGTAGTATACCCGACAAACAAGAGACCCAGTACTTC

clone_size: -
v_call: TRBV12-3/TRBV12-4
j_call: TRBJ1-2
d_call: TRBD1
cdr3_aa: CASSLGQGGGYTF
cdr3_nt: TGTGCCAGCAGTTTAGGTCAGGGGGGTGGCTACACCTTC

clone_size: -
v_call: TRBV4-1
j_call: TRBJ2-7
d_call: TRBD1
cdr3_aa: CASSLQDRGGSYEQYF
cdr3_nt: TGCGCCAGCAGCCTCCAGGACAGGGGAGGCTCCTACGAGCAGTACTTC

clone_size: -
v_call: TRBV29-1
j_call: TRBJ1-2
d_call: TRBD1
cdr3_aa: CSVPGTVYGYTF
cdr3_nt: TGCAGCGTTCCTGGGACAGTCTATGGCTACACCTTC

clone_size: -
v_call: TRBV5-6
j_call: TRBJ1-1
d_call: TRBD1
cdr3_aa: CASSPIAGTGLFGTEAFF
cdr3_nt: TGTGCCAGCAGCCCGATCGCCGGGACAGGTCTTTTCGGCACTGAAGCTTTCTTT

clone_size: -
v_call: TRBV19
j_call: TRBJ1-2
d_call: -
cdr3_aa: CASSIGRDYGYTF
cdr3_nt: TGTGCCAGTAGTATAGGACGAGACTATGGCTACACCTTC

clone_size: -
v_call: TRBV9
j_call: TRBJ2-7
d_call: TRBD1
cdr3_aa: CASSVAGTAYEQYF
cdr3_nt: TGTGCCAGCAGCGTAGCTGGGACAGCCTACGAGCAGTACTTC

clone_size: -
v_call: TRBV7-9
j_call: TRBJ1-2
d_call: -
cdr3_aa: CASSFGQGPYGYTF
cdr3_nt: TGTGCCAGCAGCTTCGGGCAGGGACCTTATGGCTACACCTTC

clone_size: few
v_call: TRBV19
j_call: TRBJ1-5
d_call: -
cdr3_aa: CASSRRTNQPQHF
cdr3_nt: TGTGCCAGTAGTAGACGGACCAATCAGCCCCAGCATTTT

clone_size: -
v_call: TRBV5-6
j_call: TRBJ2-3
d_call: -
cdr3_aa: CASSLESTDTQYF
cdr3_nt: TGTGCCAGCAGCTTGGAGAGTACAGATACGCAGTATTTT

clone_size: once
v_call: TRBV5-1
j_call: TRBJ1-1
d_call: -
cdr3_aa: CASSLAGGSQVKAFF
cdr3_nt: TGCGCCAGCAGCTTGGCGGGGGGGTCTCAGGTCAAAGCTTTCTTT

clone_size: -
v_call: TRBV2
j_call: TRBJ2-3
d_call: TRBD2
cdr3_aa: CASSRGLAASSTDTQYF
cdr3_nt: TGTGCCAGCAGTAGGGGACTAGCGGCTTCTAGCACAGATACGCAGTATTTT

clone_size: once
v_call: TRBV5-1
j_call: TRBJ1-1
d_call: -
cdr3_aa: CASSFDTNTEAFF
cdr3_nt: TGCGCCAGCAGTTTCGATACCAACACTGAAGCTTTCTTT

clone_size: once
v_call: TRBV5-6
j_call: TRBJ1-1
d_call: TRBD1
cdr3_aa: CASSRGQLNTEAFF
cdr3_nt: TGTGCCAGCAGCCGGGGACAGCTCAACACTGAAGCTTTCTTT

clone_size: -
v_call: TRBV6-5
j_call: TRBJ1-2
d_call: -
cdr3_aa: CASSPTSGNGYTF
cdr3_nt: TGTGCCAGCAGTCCCACCTCAGGGAACGGCTACACCTTC

clone_size: -
v_call: TRBV5-1
j_call: TRBJ2-2
d_call: -
cdr3_aa: CASTLAGDPSTGELFF
cdr3_nt: TGCGCCAGCACCCTTGCTGGGGACCCGAGCACCGGGGAGCTGTTTTTT

clone_size: -
v_call: TRBV5-1
j_call: TRBJ1-4
d_call: -
cdr3_aa: CASRPTSTNEKLFF
cdr3_nt: TGCGCCAGCAGACCAACATCAACTAATGAAAAACTGTTTTTT

clone_size: -
v_call: TRBV18
j_call: TRBJ1-2
d_call: TRBD1
cdr3_aa: CASSRQGYYGYTF
cdr3_nt: TGTGCCAGCTCACGACAGGGGTACTATGGCTACACCTTC

clone_size: -
v_call: TRBV11-2
j_call: TRBJ1-5
d_call: -
cdr3_aa: CASSLGWLGNQPQHF
cdr3_nt: TGTGCCAGCAGCCTTGGGTGGCTGGGCAATCAGCCCCAGCATTTT

clone_size: once
v_call: TRBV27
j_call: TRBJ2-5
d_call: TRBD1
cdr3_aa: CASSFRGRVETQYF
cdr3_nt: TGTGCCAGCAGTTTCAGGGGGCGGGTGGAGACCCAGTACTTC

clone_size: -
v_call: TRBV10-3
j_call: TRBJ2-7
d_call: -
cdr3_aa: CAISENNRGLNEQYF
cdr3_nt: TGTGCCATCAGTGAGAATAACAGGGGACTGAACGAGCAGTACTTC

clone_size: -
v_call: TRBV9
j_call: TRBJ2-7
d_call: -
cdr3_aa: CASSVVSSSYEQYF
cdr3_nt: TGTGCCAGCAGCGTAGTCAGCAGCTCCTACGAGCAGTACTTC

clone_size: -
v_call: TRBV11-2
j_call: TRBJ2-1
d_call: TRBD1
cdr3_aa: CASSGQGGKQFF
cdr3_nt: TGTGCCAGCAGCGGTCAAGGGGGCAAGCAGTTCTTC

clone_size: few
v_call: TRBV2
j_call: TRBJ1-1
d_call: -
cdr3_aa: CASSETQGTAFF
cdr3_nt: TGTGCCAGCAGTGAAACACAGGGCACGGCTTTCTTT

clone_size: -
v_call: TRBV5-1
j_call: TRBJ1-4
d_call: -
cdr3_aa: CASSLGWATNEKLFF
cdr3_nt: TGCGCCAGCAGCCTTGGGTGGGCGACTAATGAAAAACTGTTTTTT

clone_size: -
v_call: TRBV19
j_call: TRBJ1-2
d_call: -
cdr3_aa: CASSIDHRRSGYTF
cdr3_nt: TGTGCCAGTAGTATAGATCATCGGCGCTCAGGCTACACCTTC

clone_size: -
v_call: TRBV6-5
j_call: TRBJ2-3
d_call: -
cdr3_aa: CASSYSLYTDTQYF
cdr3_nt: TGTGCCAGCAGTTATTCACTTTACACAGATACGCAGTATTTT

clone_size: -
v_call: TRBV6-5
j_call: TRBJ2-3
d_call: TRBD1
cdr3_aa: CASKTGLGTDTQYF
cdr3_nt: TGTGCCAGCAAGACAGGGCTAGGCACAGATACGCAGTATTTT

clone_size: -
v_call: TRBV5-1
j_call: TRBJ2-3
d_call: TRBD1
cdr3_aa: CASSPRDRGGTQYF
cdr3_nt: TGCGCCAGCAGCCCAAGGGACAGGGGTGGTACGCAGTATTTT